This T cell receptor beta chain is from a study of pediatric ulcerative colitis. Here immunoSEQ multiplex PCR was the method, and the copy in TCRdb shows in-frame clones only, minus some. The repertoire holds 20,000 to 25,000 clones, 71% seen once, with 15% to 18% in the top ten. Notes on the study in general: Some T cells in rectal biopsies may come from blood, especially with overt colitis. A couple of patients' blood samples yielded substantially fewer templates.

Comments on this clone: Its antigen is unknown.

Germline CDR1 and CDR2: SGHRS and YFSETQ. The length of the CDR3 is 14 residues. The J segment lost 5 bases and the V segment lost 1 base, leaving 3 bases of the junction unmatched. Rectal tissue came from one to two pinch biopsies taken at colonoscopy. The source material was gut tissue. The rearrangement joins TRBV5-1 to TRBJ2-1, with 7 bases matching TRBD1. The source of this sequence is a boy under 18 with severe ulcerative colitis. CDR3 sequence reads: CASSLTGENNEQFF. In DNA, the CDR3 is TGCGCCAGCAGCTTGACAGGGGAAAACAATGAGCAGTTCTTC. Filled out from reference TRBV5-1 and TRBJ2-1, the complete variable domain reads KAGVTQTPRYLIKTRGQQVTLSCSPISGHRSVSWYQQTPGQGLQFLFEYFSETQRNKGNFPGRFSGRQFSNSRSEMNVSTLELGDSALYLCASSLTGENNEQFFGPGTRLTVL.